The present entry profiles one TCR beta chain with its context. This receptor's antigen is unknown. Base qualities were left out, and no much larger clone turns up one base away. The data belong to a study of metastatic and nonmetastatic thyroid tumors (dated by TCRdb to the early 2020s). About the full investigation: For patients with malignant and with benign thyroid disease, the researchers compared repertoires between peripheral blood samples and tumor or nodule tissue samples. Results and caveats for the whole study, not just this receptor: In both blood and tumor samples, malignant tumors were reported to have significantly higher TCR beta diversity than benign nodules.

Before undergoing thyroid surgery, none of the patients had been given any kind of treatment. Using T-cell receptor beta sequencing, the study looked back at clinical samples from patients collected from about 2011 to 2019. Library preparation used PCR. Sequencer: Illumina HiSeq 4000. High-throughput sequencing was used to profile the TCR beta-chain CDR3 region of every patient. Regarding the original processing steps: A classifier to discriminate distant-metastatic papillary thyroid cancer patients was built from CDR3 differences across clinicopathological groups. To measure repertoire diversity the researchers used the Shannon index, while the Morisita-Horn index served to gauge how similar the tumor and blood repertoires were. TCRdb redid the processing of the public reads, applying fastp at Q25 and MiXCR, and retained in-frame beta chains. The V and J calls were determined by TCRdb, not by the authors. In this sample the table shows fewer than 45,000 clones, around 20% of which occur a single time. The ten largest clonotypes hold about a sixth of the sample.

The CDR3 has 19 amino acids, counting the end cysteine and phenylalanine. CDR3 DNA only is kept here, 57 bases in frame from base 1. Trimmed from V: 4 bases; trimmed from J: 3 bases; junction bases lacking a gene match: 19. Reading the germline V gene gives CDR1 SGHRS and CDR2 YFSETQ. Sequenced sample: blood. This clonotype was sampled from a female donor with papillary thyroid cancer or a benign thyroid nodule (not recorded which). Some clones in this sample may be carry-over from other donors' samples. The rearrangement joined TRBV5-1 to TRBJ1-1; 9 of the junction bases match TRBD1. The CDR3 has the sequence CASSPVGLRDRARDTEAFF. The nucleotides read TGCGCCAGCAGCCCGGTAGGGCTCCGGGACAGGGCTCGGGACACTGAAGCTTTCTTT.